A single sample is the source of the 3 T cell receptor beta chains below, sequenced in a study of identical twins. TCRdb reprocessed the 5' RACE reads with MiXCR, giving one entry per CDR3 protein. This repertoire shows fewer than 900,000 distinct CDR3 sequences, 15% to 20% found once; its top ten account for around 13%. The data were also submitted as part of a second study, on T cells expressing NK-cell markers.

Sequencing was carried out using PBMCs. The receptors come from a young woman in good health.

This clonotype was seen ten or more times. This chain connects TRBV6-2 or TRBV6-3 to TRBJ2-3; the D gene is possibly TRBD2 (5 bases). The CDR3 is 13 residues long. CDR1 MNHEY and CDR2 SVGEGT come from the germline V gene. Trimming left V 11 bases short and J 2 bases short, with 14 bases between. CDR3: CAGNSGNTDTQYF. The DNA for the CDR3 is TGTGCCGGCAACTCCGGGAACACAGATACGCAGTATTTT.

With regard to this clonotype: An end of the junction differs from the germline gene, which may be a read error. The chain combines TRBV20-1 with TRBJ2-1; 13 bases agree with TRBD2. This CDR3 has 15 residues. The germline CDR1 and CDR2 sequences are DFQATT and SNEGSKA (reference sequence). As DNA, the CDR3 is TGCTGTGCTACCTGGACTAGCGGGAGATACAATGAGCAGTTCTTC. Protein sequence: CCATWTSGRYNEQFF.

The chain combines TRBV20-1 with TRBJ2-7; 9 nucleotides line up with TRBD1. The CDR3 totals 14 residues. Trimming removed 2 bases from V and 5 bases from J; junction bases left unmatched: 7. CDR1 DFQATT and CDR2 SNEGSKA come from the germline V gene (reference sequence). The CDR3 DNA sequence: TGCAGTGCTAGAAAGACAGGGGGTATAAACGAGCAGTACTTC. Protein sequence: CSARKTGGINEQYF.